The source of this T cell receptor (beta chain) is a study of monozygotic twins with inflammatory bowel disease. TCRdb reprocessed the 5' RACE reads; each CDR3 protein has one entry and no DNA is given. The table gives fewer than 110,000 distinct CDR3 sequences; the top ten clones make up approximately 1.8% of it. Material for sequencing was blood. This TCR was sampled from a human donor with ulcerative colitis or Crohn's disease, or a healthy co-twin of an affected twin (not recorded which).

The CDR3 protein is CASHSGQGGETQYF. The rearrangement uses TRBV18 and TRBJ2-5; the TRBD2 assignment by TCRdb is unverifiable without DNA. CDR3 length: 14 amino acids. The germline V gene encodes CDR1 KGHSH and CDR2 LQKENI.